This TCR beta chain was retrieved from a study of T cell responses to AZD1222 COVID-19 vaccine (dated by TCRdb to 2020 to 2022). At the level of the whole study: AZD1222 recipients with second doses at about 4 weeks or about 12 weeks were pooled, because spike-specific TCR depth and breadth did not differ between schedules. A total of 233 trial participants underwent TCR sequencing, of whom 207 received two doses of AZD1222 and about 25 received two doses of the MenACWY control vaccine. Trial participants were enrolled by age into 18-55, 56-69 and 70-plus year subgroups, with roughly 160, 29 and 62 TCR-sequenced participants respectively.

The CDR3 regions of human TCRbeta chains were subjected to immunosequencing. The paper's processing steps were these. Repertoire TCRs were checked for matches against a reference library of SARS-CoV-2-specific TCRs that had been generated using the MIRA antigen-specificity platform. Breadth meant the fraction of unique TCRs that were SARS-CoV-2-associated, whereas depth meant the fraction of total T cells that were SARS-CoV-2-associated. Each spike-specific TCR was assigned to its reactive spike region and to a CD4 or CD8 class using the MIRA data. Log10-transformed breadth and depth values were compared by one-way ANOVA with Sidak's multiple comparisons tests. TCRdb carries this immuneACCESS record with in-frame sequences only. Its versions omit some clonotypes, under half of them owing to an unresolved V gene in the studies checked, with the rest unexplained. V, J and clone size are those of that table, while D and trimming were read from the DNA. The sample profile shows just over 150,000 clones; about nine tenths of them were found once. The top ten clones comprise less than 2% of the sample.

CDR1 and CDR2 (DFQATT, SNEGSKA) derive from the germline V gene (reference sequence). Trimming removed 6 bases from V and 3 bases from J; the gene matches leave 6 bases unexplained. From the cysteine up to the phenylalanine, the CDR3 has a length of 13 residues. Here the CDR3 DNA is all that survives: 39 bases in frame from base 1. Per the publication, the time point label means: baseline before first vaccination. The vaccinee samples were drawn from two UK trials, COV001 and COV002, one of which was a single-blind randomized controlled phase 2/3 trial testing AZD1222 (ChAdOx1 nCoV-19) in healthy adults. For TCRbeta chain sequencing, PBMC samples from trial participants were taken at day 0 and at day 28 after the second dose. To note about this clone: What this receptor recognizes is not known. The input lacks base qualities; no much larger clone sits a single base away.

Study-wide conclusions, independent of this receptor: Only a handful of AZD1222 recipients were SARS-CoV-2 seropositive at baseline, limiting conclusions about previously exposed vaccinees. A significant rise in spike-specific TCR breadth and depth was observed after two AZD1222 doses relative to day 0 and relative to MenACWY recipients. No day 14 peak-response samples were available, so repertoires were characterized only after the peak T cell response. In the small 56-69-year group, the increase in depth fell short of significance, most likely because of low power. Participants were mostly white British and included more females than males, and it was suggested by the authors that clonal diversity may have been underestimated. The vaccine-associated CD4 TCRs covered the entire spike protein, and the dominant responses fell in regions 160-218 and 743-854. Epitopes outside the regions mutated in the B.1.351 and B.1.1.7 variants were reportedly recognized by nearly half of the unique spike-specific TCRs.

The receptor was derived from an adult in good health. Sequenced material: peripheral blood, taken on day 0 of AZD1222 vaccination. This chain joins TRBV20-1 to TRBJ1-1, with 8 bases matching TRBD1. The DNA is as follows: TGCAGTGCAAGTACAGGGGGGGACACTGAAGCTTTCTTT. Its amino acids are CSASTGGDTEAFF.